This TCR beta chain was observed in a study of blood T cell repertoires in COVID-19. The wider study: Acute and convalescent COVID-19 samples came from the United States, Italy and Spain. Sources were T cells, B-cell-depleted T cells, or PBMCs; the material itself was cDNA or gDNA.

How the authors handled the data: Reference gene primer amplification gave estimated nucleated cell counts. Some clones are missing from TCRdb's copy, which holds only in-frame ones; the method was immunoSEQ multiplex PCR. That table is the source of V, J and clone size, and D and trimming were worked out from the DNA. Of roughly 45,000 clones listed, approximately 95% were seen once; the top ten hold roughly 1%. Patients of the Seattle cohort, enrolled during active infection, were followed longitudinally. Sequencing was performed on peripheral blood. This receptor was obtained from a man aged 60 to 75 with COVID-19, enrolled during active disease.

This CDR3 is CASSPRTRAYGYTF. The CDR3 region has the DNA TGTGCCAGCAGCCCGAGGACGCGGGCCTATGGCTACACCTTC. The rearrangement uses TRBV7-2 and TRBJ1-2; D not resolved. The V end was cut by 5 bases, the J end by 4 bases, with 14 bases between. The CDR3 length is 14 residues. Germline V CDR1 and CDR2: SGHTA, FQGNSA. The complete variable domain, with remaining parts taken from reference TRBV7-2 and TRBJ1-2, reads GAGVSQSPSNKVTEKGKDVELRCDPISGHTALYWYRQSLGQGLEFLIYFQGNSAPDKSGLPSDRFSAERTGGSVSTLTIQRTQQEDSAVYLCASSPRTRAYGYTFGSGTRLTVV.